This T cell receptor (beta chain) was obtained from a study of cytomegalovirus exposure and HLA in healthy donors. The V and J ends lost 4 bases and 11 bases, in that order; junction bases with no gene match: 9. The CDR3 runs 13 residues. CDR1 SGDLS and CDR2 YYNGEE come from the germline V gene. Of note for this clone: Its antigen is unidentified.

PCR employed 60 Vbeta and 13 Jbeta primers. Using immunoSEQ multiplex PCR, the repertoire was profiled, and TCRdb retains in-frame clones only, with some absent. This table holds about 200,000 clones, 65% to 80% found once. Regarding the study as a whole: It was reported that TCR beta sequences correctly inferred the HLA-A and HLA-B alleles for most subjects. Most of the TCR beta V segments (in an earlier analysis) were productive either about 90% or about 30% of the time.

The source material was PBMCs. This receptor was taken from a girl aged 2 to 9 in good health and CMV-seronegative. The chain joins TRBV9 to TRBJ2-3; 8 bases map to TRBD2. The CDR3 DNA follows: TGTGCCAGCAGCTCCAGCTCACTAGCGGTGCAGTATTTT. As protein: CASSSSSLAVQYF.